The 3 T cell receptor beta chains listed next were all sequenced from one sample in a study of blood T cell repertoires in COVID-19. Produced via immunoSEQ multiplex PCR; TCRdb's table is partial and in-frame only. The table lists some 190,000 clones, approximately 85% of them singletons. Sequencing was performed on peripheral blood. The receptors were gathered from an elderly man with COVID-19, enrolled during active disease.

This clone was counted between two and nine times. The chain employs TRBV27 and TRBJ2-2; 9 positions agree with TRBD1. The CDR3 runs to 17 residues. The germline gives CDR1 MNHEY, CDR2 SMNVEV (reference sequence). J was trimmed by 5 bases and V by 3 bases; bases with no gene match: 10. DNA of the CDR3: TGTGCCAGCAGTTTTGATCAGGGACAGGGAGGAACCGGGGAGCTGTTTTTT. This codes for CASSFDQGQGGTGELFF.

This clone has just one count. The rearrangement uses TRBV19 and TRBJ2-3; 7 bases line up with TRBD2. J was trimmed by 0 bases and V by 5 bases; bases with no gene match: 14. CDR3 length: 18 amino acids. Germline V gene sequence: CDR1 LNHDA, CDR2 SQIVND (reference sequence). Here the CDR3 DNA reads TGTGCCAGTAGTCCCCAGGGCGGGGGTGCCACTAGCACAGATACGCAGTATTTT. It is translated as CASSPQGGGATSTDTQYF.

This clone was recorded at least ten times. Here the CDR3 DNA reads TGTGCCAGCAGCACCGATAGTTATACCAACCACAATGAGCAGTTCTTC. Its protein is CASSTDSYTNHNEQFF. The V gene is TRBV7-8, the J gene TRBJ2-1, with D unclear. The germline V and J ends were trimmed by 5 bases and 5 bases, with 19 bases remaining between them. The CDR3 runs to 16 residues. Per germline, CDR1 SGHVS and CDR2 FQNEAQ.